This T cell receptor (beta chain) emerged from a study of blood T cell repertoires in COVID-19. Whole-study context: COVID-19 samples, acute and convalescent, were from the United States, Italy and Spain. Sources were T cells, B-cell-depleted T cells, or PBMCs; the material itself was cDNA or gDNA.

CDR3 length: 13 residues. CDR1 and CDR2 from the germline V gene are LNHDA and SQIVND (reference sequence). The V gene lost 4 bases and the J gene lost 2 bases, with 6 bases spanning the gap. In the original analysis: How many nucleated cells were present was estimated from reference gene primer amplification. Repertoires were generated with immunoSEQ multiplex PCR, while TCRdb's copy carries only in-frame clones and drops some. Clone size and the V and J calls come from that table; the DNA yielded D and trimming. The sample lists approximately 70,000 clones, 70% to 85% seen once, with 26% in the top ten.

Sequencing was performed on peripheral blood. The rearrangement joins TRBV19 to TRBJ1-3, with D possibly TRBD1 on 5 matching bases. The TCR sequence derives from a man in his 60s with active or convalescent COVID-19. In DNA form, the CDR3 reads TGTGCCAGTAGTACAGGGCCTGGAAACACCATATATTTT. It encodes CASSTGPGNTIYF.